This TCR beta chain appears in the sequencing data of a study of blood T cell repertoires in COVID-19. Overall study: The United States, Italy and Spain were the sources of the acute and convalescent COVID-19 samples. Sources were T cells, B-cell-depleted T cells, or PBMCs; the material itself was cDNA or gDNA.

V trimming: 1 base; J trimming: 3 bases; junction bases outside the gene matches: 3. CDR1 and CDR2 from the germline V gene are SGHRS and YFSETQ. The CDR3 extends over 16 amino acids. Only in-frame clones appear in the TCRdb table, and some are missing; sequencing was by immunoSEQ multiplex PCR. The table has some 300,000 clones, 70% to 90% seen once. Regarding this clone: Other DNA sequences of this sample code for an identical CDR3.

The chain employs TRBV5-1 and TRBJ2-1, with 11 bases that match TRBD2. The sequence was obtained from a woman in her sixties in a cohort exposed to, infected with or recovered from COVID-19 (not recorded which). The sequenced sample was PBMCs or T cells enriched from blood (not recorded which). The CDR3 sequence is CASSLSGTSGYNEQFF. DNA of the CDR3: TGCGCCAGCAGCTTGAGTGGGACTAGCGGCTACAATGAGCAGTTCTTC.